These 4 T cell receptor beta chains share one sample of origin, sequenced in a study of cytomegalovirus exposure and HLA in healthy donors. The PCR had 60 Vbeta and 13 Jbeta primers. TCRdb's table, derived via immunoSEQ multiplex PCR, lists solely in-frame clones and lacks some. In the table there are roughly 290,000 clones, 70% to 90% of which are singletons. The specimen was PBMCs. These receptor sequences come from a woman aged 18-30 years in good health and CMV-seronegative.

This chain uses TRBV28 with TRBJ1-2; TRBD1 agrees at 7 bases. The germline V gene has CDR1 MDHEN and CDR2 SYDVKM. This CDR3 is 13 amino acids long. Losses at the gene ends were 6 bases for V and 6 bases for J; bases not matched to a gene: 7. Here the CDR3 DNA reads TGTGCCAGCAGCACCCTACAGGGGAATGGCTACACCTTC. Protein sequence: CASSTLQGNGYTF.

The chain carries TRBV29-1 and TRBJ1-1, with a tentative D call TRBD1 (5 bases). V was clipped by 4 bases and J by 1 base, with 13 bases between them. The CDR3 extends over 14 amino acids. Per the germline V gene, CDR1 is SQVTM and CDR2 is ANQGSEA. CDR3 DNA sequence: TGCAGCGTTGGGGGGGGTTGGGGGAACACTGAAGCTTTCTTT. It encodes CSVGGGWGNTEAFF.

This CDR3 reads CASSLAMGASSSYNEQFF. The CDR3 DNA follows: TGTGCCAGCAGCTTAGCGATGGGAGCGTCGAGCTCCTACAATGAGCAGTTCTTC. V usage is TRBV7-9 and J usage is TRBJ2-1; TRBD2 is a possible D gene (5 bases). This CDR3 is built from 18 residues. In germline, CDR1 is SEHNR, CDR2 FQNEAQ (reference sequence). Trimming took 0 bases from V and 0 from J, leaving 15 bases between them.

Remarks on this clone: The same CDR3 is also encoded by other DNA sequences in this sample. The chain is built from TRBV2 and TRBJ1-2, with a possible D match to TRBD1 (5 bases). CDR1 SNHLY and CDR2 FYNNEI come from the germline V gene. This CDR3 spans 12 amino acids. Between the trimmed V and J ends, which lost 4 bases and 4 bases, there was a span of 7 bases. The CDR3 DNA reads TGTGCCAGCAGTGGCGACAGCTATGGCTACACCTTC. It codes for CASSGDSYGYTF.